Following are 17 T cell receptor beta chains from one sample sequenced in a study of regulatory T cells in long-lasting Graves disease. Building the TCR beta libraries relied on iRepertoire HTBI primers, and CDR3 regions underwent Arm-PCR. TCRdb reprocessed the multiplex PCR reads via MiXCR and lists one record per CDR3 protein. This table has roughly 430,000 distinct CDR3 sequences, 21% appearing once. Stated time point: persistent/refractory GD, antithyroid drugs over 5 years with positive TRAb. PBMC-derived RNA was used for the TCR library. The sample consisted of peripheral blood mononuclear cells (PBMCs), taken when the disease was refractory, from a patient treated with antithyroid drugs. These receptors came from a female donor with Graves disease.

In this sample, this clonotype turned up a few times. The chain links TRBV20-1 to TRBJ2-7; D assignment may be TRBD1 or TRBD2 (5 bases each). CDR3 length equals 13 residues. Germline lookup yields CDR1 DFQATT and CDR2 SNEGSKA (reference sequence). V was shortened by 0 bases and J by 5 bases, with 11 bases between the two germline ends. This CDR3 reads CSARDLLGDEQYF. In DNA form, the CDR3 reads TGCAGTGCTAGAGATCTATTGGGGGACGAGCAGTACTTC.

This clonotype turned up a few times. V and J are TRBV29-1 and TRBJ2-5; perhaps TRBD1 as D (5 bases). Germline CDR1 SQVTM, CDR2 ANQGSEA. The CDR3 covers 10 residues. V gave up 7 bases and J gave up 9 bases, with 12 bases separating them. The CDR3 is CSAQLGAQYF. In nucleotides, the CDR3 is TGCAGCGCGCAATTAGGGGCCCAGTACTTC.

This clonotype was detected many times. The genes are TRBV20-1 and TRBJ1-1; tentatively, D is TRBD1 (5 bases). The CDR3 consists of 13 residues. Trimming removed 7 bases from V and 0 bases from J, with 12 bases in between. Germline CDR1 is DFQATT and CDR2 is SNEGSKA (reference sequence). CDR3 sequence (DNA): TGCAGTGTTATCCGGGGCCTGAACACTGAAGCTTTCTTT. This gives the protein CSVIRGLNTEAFF.

This clonotype was seen a handful of times. V is TRBV27 and J is TRBJ1-1, with D uncertain. Germline V CDR1 and CDR2: MNHEY, SMNVEV (reference sequence). This CDR3 spans 14 amino acids. The V gene lost 5 bases and the J gene lost 1 base, with 11 bases spanning the gap. The CDR3, as DNA: TGTGCCAGCAGTCCCCCTGGCTGGAACACTGAAGCTTTCTTT. Residues: CASSPPGWNTEAFF.

This clonotype was seen ten or more times. This rearrangement joins TRBV14 to TRBJ1-1; no definite D call. The V end lost 2 bases, the J end lost 0 bases, and 4 bases lay between the germline ends. Germline-derived CDR1 and CDR2 are SGHDN and FVKESK. This CDR3 spans 13 amino acids. CDR3 sequence reads: CASSQHMNTEAFF. The CDR3, as DNA: TGTGCCAGCAGCCAACATATGAACACTGAAGCTTTCTTT.

The chain combines TRBV7-8 with TRBJ1-1, with no clear D. Germline V gene data show CDR1 as SGHVS and CDR2 as FQNEAQ. Trimming stripped 5 bases from V and 0 bases from J, with 7 bases between. CDR3 length equals 13 residues. The CDR3 region has the DNA TGTGCCAGCAGCCACGGGATGAACACTGAAGCTTTCTTT. It translates to CASSHGMNTEAFF.

The gene calls are TRBV7-9 and TRBJ2-7; D tentatively fits TRBD1 or TRBD2 (5 bases each). Looked up from germline, CDR1 is SEHNR and CDR2 is FQNEAQ (reference sequence). The CDR3 has 13 amino acids. V shed 5 bases and J shed 5 bases, with 13 bases lying between them. The CDR3 loop reads CASSGDRDHEQYF. DNA for the CDR3: TGTGCCAGCAGCGGAGACCGGGACCACGAGCAGTACTTC.

The V gene is TRBV30, the J gene TRBJ2-7; D not resolved. Germline CDR1 GTSNPN, CDR2 SVGIG (reference sequence). The ends were cut back, 7 bases at V and 3 bases at J, with 10 bases in the middle. CDR3 length: 11 amino acids. The CDR3 region has the DNA TGTGCCTTAACTGAACGCTACGAGCAGTACTTC. This encodes CALTERYEQYF.

This clonotype showed up just a few times. The chain recombines TRBV3-1 with TRBJ2-2; TRBD2 matches at 8 bases. J gave up 7 bases and V 2 bases, and 12 bases lay outside the gene matches. Germline CDR1 reads LGHDT; CDR2 reads YNNKEL (reference sequence). There are 17 residues in the CDR3. CDR3 in amino acids: CASSQLALAGLGGELFF. The DNA of the CDR3 is TGTGCCAGCAGCCAATTGGCCTTAGCGGGATTGGGCGGGGAGCTGTTTTTT.

The rearrangement uses TRBV9 and TRBJ2-1; unclear D gene. V lost 0 bases, J lost 10 bases, and 14 bases lay in between. The germline V gene has CDR1 SGDLS and CDR2 YYNGEE. This CDR3 region has 14 residues. CDR3 DNA sequence: TGTGCCAGCAGCGTAGATGGTAAGCTGAAGGAGCAGTTCTTC. It codes for CASSVDGKLKEQFF.

The chain uses TRBV27 and TRBJ2-7; D unclear. The V and J ends lost 6 bases and 6 bases respectively, with 12 bases between them. Germline CDR1 and CDR2: MNHEY and SMNVEV (reference sequence). CDR3 size: 12 residues. CDR3 nucleotides: TGTGCCAGCAGCTTCGTAGGGCTCGAGCAGTACTTC. Translated: CASSFVGLEQYF.

Turning to this clonotype: A much larger clonotype is one base distant, so this may be a read error. This chain connects TRBV28 to TRBJ2-7; D remains ambiguous. This CDR3 is built from 14 residues. Germline V gene data show CDR1 as MDHEN and CDR2 as SYDVKM. Deletions cut 3 bases from V and 5 bases from J, with 14 bases between. The CDR3 sequence is CASSFLLSPHEQYF. Written as DNA, the CDR3 is TGTGCCAGCAGTTTCCTTCTAAGCCCCCACGAGCAGTACTTC.

This clonotype was seen repeatedly, ten times or more. The chain joins TRBV6-9 to TRBJ2-2; no firm D call. The V gene's germline CDR1 is MNHGY and CDR2 SVAAGI. The V and J ends lost 1 base and 1 base respectively, with 4 bases between them. The CDR3 length is 14 residues. CDR3 sequence (DNA): TGTGCCAGCAGTTATTATCTGAACACCGGGGAGCTGTTTTTT. Translation gives CASSYYLNTGELFF.

This clonotype has ten or more counts. This chain links TRBV18 with TRBJ2-5; D unresolved. The CDR3 totals 12 residues. Germline CDR1 and CDR2: KGHSH and LQKENI. The ends were cut back, 3 bases at V and 6 bases at J, with 8 bases in the middle. The CDR3 is CASSPLRKTQYF. CDR3 DNA: TGTGCCAGCTCACCGCTCCGGAAGACCCAGTACTTC.

In DNA, the CDR3 is TGTGCCAGCAGCTTTGGCGGGCCGAACTACGAGCAGTACTTC. Residues: CASSFGGPNYEQYF. V usage is TRBV5-6 and J usage is TRBJ2-7, with a tentative D call TRBD2 (5 bases). Trimming removed 2 bases at V and 3 bases at J, with 12 bases between. Germline CDR1 is SGHDT and CDR2 is YYEEEE. The CDR3 is made up of 14 amino acids.

The chain couples TRBV7-9 to TRBJ1-1; D is possibly TRBD1 (6 bases). Germline V gene lookup returns CDR1 SEHNR and CDR2 FQNEAQ (reference sequence). V lost 4 bases to trimming and J lost 2 bases, with 11 bases between them. The CDR3 totals 14 residues. CDR3: CASSSPQGNTEAFF. The CDR3 region has the DNA TGTGCCAGCAGCTCTCCACAGGGTAACACTGAAGCTTTCTTT.

This clonotype has ten or more counts. The chain has TRBV19 and TRBJ2-5; D is perhaps TRBD1 or TRBD2 (7 bases each). Between the trimmed V and J ends, which lost 5 bases and 3 bases, there was a span of 25 bases. This CDR3 spans 18 amino acids. The germline gives CDR1 LNHDA, CDR2 SQIVND (reference sequence). The CDR3: CASSRSPGGRAFKETQYF. The CDR3 nucleotides read TGTGCCAGTAGTCGATCTCCAGGGGGGAGGGCCTTCAAAGAGACCCAGTACTTC.